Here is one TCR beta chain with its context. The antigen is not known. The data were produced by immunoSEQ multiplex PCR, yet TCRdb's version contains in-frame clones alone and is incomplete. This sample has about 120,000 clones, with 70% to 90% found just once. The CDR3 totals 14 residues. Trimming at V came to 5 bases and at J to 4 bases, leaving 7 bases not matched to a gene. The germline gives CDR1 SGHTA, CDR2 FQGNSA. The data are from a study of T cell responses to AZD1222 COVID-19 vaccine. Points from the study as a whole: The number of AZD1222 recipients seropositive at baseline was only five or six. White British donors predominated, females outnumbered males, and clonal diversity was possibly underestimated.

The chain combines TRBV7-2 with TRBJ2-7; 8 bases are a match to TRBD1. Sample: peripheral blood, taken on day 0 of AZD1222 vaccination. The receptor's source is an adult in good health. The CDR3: CASSPGTGSYEQYF. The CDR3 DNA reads TGTGCCAGCAGCCCTGGGACAGGATCATACGAGCAGTACTTC. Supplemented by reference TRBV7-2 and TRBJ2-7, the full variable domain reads GAGVSQSPSNKVTEKGKDVELRCDPISGHTALYWYRQSLGQGLEFLIYFQGNSAPDKSGLPSDRFSAERTGGSVSTLTIQRTQQEDSAVYLCASSPGTGSYEQYFGPGTRLTVT.